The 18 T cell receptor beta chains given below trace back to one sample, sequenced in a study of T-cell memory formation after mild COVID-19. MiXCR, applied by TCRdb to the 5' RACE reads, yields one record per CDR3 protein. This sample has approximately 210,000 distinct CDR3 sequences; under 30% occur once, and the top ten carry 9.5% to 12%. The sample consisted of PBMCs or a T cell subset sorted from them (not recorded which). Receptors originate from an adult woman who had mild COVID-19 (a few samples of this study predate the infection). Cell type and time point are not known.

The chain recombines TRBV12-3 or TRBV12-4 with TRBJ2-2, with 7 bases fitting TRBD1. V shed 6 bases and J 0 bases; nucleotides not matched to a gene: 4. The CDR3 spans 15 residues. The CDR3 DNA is TGTGCCAGCAGCCTTGGGACAGCGAACACCGGGGAGCTGTTTTTT. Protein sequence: CASSLGTANTGELFF.

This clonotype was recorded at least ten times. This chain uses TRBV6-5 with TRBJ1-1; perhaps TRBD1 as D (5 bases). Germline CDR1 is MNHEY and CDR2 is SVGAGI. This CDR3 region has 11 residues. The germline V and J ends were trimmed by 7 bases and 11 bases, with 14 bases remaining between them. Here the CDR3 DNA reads TGTGCCAGCAAAAAGGGGTCATGGGCTTTCTTT. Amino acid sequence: CASKKGSWAFF.

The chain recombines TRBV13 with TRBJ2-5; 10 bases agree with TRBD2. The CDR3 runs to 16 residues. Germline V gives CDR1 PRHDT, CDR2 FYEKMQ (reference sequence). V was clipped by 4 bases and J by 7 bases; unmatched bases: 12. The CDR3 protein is CASSSRLAGAGGTQYF. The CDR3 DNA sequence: TGTGCCAGCAGCTCGAGACTAGCGGGTGCAGGGGGGACCCAGTACTTC.

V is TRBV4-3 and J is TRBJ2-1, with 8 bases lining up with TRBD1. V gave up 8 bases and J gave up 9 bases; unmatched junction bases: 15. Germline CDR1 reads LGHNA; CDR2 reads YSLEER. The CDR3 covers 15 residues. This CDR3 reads CASSQDRVVYGEQFF. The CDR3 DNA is TGCGCCAGCTCCCAGGACAGGGTGGTGTACGGTGAGCAGTTCTTC.

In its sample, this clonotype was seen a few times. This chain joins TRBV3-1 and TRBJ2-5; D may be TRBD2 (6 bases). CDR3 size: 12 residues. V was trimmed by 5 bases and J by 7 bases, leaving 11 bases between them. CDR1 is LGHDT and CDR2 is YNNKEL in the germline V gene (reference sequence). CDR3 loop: CASSIQLATQYF. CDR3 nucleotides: TGTGCCAGCAGCATACAACTAGCGACCCAGTACTTC.

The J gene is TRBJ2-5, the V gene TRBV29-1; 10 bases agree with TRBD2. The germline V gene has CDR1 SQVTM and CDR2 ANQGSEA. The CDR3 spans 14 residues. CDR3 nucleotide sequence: TGCAGTACTGATAGCGGGAGGCGTCAAGAGACCCAGTACTTC. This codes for CSTDSGRRQETQYF.

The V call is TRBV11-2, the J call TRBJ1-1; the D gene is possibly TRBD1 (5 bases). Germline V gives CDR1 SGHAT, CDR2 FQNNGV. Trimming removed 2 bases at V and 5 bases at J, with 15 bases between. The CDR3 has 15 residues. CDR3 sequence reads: CASSLSVRGGTEAFF. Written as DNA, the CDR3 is TGTGCCAGCAGCTTATCGGTTCGCGGGGGGACTGAAGCTTTCTTT.

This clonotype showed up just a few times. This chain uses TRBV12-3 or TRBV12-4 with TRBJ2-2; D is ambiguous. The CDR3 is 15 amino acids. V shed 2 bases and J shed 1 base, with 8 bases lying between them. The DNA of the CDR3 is TGTGCCAGCAGTTTACCCAGGATGAACACCGGGGAGCTGTTTTTT. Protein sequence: CASSLPRMNTGELFF.

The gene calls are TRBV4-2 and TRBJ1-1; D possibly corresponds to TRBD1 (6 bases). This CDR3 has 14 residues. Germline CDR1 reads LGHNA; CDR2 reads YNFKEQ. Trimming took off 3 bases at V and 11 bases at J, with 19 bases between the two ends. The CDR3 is CASSQAKHRVSAFF. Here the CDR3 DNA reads TGTGCCAGCAGCCAGGCTAAACACAGGGTTTCGGCTTTCTTT.

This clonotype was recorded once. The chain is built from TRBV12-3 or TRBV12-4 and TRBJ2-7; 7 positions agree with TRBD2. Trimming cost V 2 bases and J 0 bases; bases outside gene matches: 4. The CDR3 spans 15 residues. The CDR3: CASSLWGGNSYEQYF. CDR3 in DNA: TGTGCCAGCAGTTTATGGGGGGGGAACTCCTACGAGCAGTACTTC.

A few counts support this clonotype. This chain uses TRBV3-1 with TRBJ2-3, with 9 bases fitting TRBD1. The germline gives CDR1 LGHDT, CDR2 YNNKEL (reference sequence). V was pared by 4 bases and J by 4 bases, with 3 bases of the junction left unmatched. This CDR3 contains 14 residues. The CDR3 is CASSRRTGADTQYF. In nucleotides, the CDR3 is TGTGCCAGCAGCCGTCGGACAGGGGCAGATACGCAGTATTTT.

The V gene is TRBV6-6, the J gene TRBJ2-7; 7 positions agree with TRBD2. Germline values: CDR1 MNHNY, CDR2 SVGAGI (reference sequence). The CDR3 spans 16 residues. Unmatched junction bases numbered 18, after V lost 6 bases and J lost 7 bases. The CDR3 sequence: CASRFGLGSSAGEQYF. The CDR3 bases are TGTGCCAGCAGGTTCGGACTAGGTTCCTCGGCGGGGGAGCAGTACTTC.

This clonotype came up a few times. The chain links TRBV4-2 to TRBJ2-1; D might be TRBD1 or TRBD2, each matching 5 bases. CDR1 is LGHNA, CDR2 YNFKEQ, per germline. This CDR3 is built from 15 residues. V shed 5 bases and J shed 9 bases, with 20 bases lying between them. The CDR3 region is CASSSEERGRSEQFF. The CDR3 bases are TGTGCCAGCAGCTCCGAAGAGAGGGGCCGGAGTGAGCAGTTCTTC.

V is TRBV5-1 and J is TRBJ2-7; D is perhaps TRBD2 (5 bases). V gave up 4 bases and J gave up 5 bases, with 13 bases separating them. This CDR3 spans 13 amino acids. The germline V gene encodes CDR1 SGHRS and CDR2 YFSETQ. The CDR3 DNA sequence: TGCGCCAGCAGCCTAGCCACCGGCAACGAGCAGTACTTC. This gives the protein CASSLATGNEQYF.

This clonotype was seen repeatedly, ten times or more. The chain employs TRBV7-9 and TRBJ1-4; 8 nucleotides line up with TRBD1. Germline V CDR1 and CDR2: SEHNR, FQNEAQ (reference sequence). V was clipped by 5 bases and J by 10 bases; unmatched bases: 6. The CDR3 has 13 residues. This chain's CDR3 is CASSAGQDGKLFF. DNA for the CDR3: TGTGCCAGCAGCGCGGGACAGGATGGAAAACTGTTTTTT.

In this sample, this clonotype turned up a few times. The CDR3 loop reads CASRLRHTGELFF. Written as DNA, the CDR3 is TGTGCCAGCCGGCTACGGCACACCGGGGAGCTGTTTTTT. The chain combines TRBV12-3 or TRBV12-4 with TRBJ2-2; D gene uncertain. V lost 8 bases, J lost 3 bases, and 10 bases lay in between. This CDR3 has 13 residues.

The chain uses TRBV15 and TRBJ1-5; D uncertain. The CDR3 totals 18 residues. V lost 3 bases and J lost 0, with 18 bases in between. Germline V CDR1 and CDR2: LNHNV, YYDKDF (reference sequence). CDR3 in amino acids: CATSSLVGTADSNQPQHF. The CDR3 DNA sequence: TGTGCCACCAGCAGCCTCGTGGGTACAGCTGATAGCAATCAGCCCCAGCATTTT.

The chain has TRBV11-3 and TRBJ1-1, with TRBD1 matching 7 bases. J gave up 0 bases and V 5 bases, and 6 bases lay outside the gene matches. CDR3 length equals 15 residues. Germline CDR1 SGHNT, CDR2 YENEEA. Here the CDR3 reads CASSPGDRLNTEAFF. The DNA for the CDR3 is TGTGCCAGCAGCCCAGGGGACAGACTGAACACTGAAGCTTTCTTT. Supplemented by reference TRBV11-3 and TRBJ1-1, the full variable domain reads EAGVVQSPRYKIIEKKQPVAFWCNPISGHNTLYWYLQNLGQGPELLIRYENEEAVDDSQLPKDRFSAERLKGVDSTLKIQPAELGDSAVYLCASSPGDRLNTEAFFGQGTRLTVV.